The present T cell receptor beta chain was sequenced within a study of CD8 T cells in ankylosing spondylitis. Study-level points and caveats: Earlier literature documents some of the motif variants in reactive arthritis synovial fluid and blood.

Quantitative 5'-RACE was performed with molecular barcodes, and it yielded the TCR beta libraries. TCRdb reprocessed the 5' RACE reads via MiXCR and lists one record per CDR3 protein. The table records some 130,000 distinct CDR3 sequences, about 7% of them present only once. This CDR3 contains 13 residues. Germline V lookup: CDR1 DFQATT, CDR2 SNEGSKA (reference sequence). The J segment lost 8 bases and the V segment lost 5 bases, leaving 7 bases of the junction unmatched. In this sample, this clonotype turned up many times. Its target is not known. The sample taken for sequencing was blood, either unsorted or a sorted T cell fraction (not recorded which). The origin of this receptor is a female donor with ankylosing spondylitis or in good health (not recorded which). This chain uses TRBV20-1 with TRBJ2-1, with 9 bases lining up with TRBD2. The CDR3 sequence: CSAWPSGVDEQFF. The CDR3 DNA is TGCAGTGCTTGGCCTAGCGGGGTCGATGAGCAGTTCTTC.